This T cell receptor (beta chain) was found in a study of T cells after yellow fever vaccination. Study-wide points: The secondary T-cell response peaked on day 5, not day 15, but was weaker. Within FACS-sorted repertoires, abundant clonotypes contaminating from the bulk population could be present.

TCRdb fed the 5' RACE reads into MiXCR, producing one record per CDR3 protein. The table has about 370,000 distinct CDR3 sequences, approximately 10% seen once. Germline lookup yields CDR1 DFQATT and CDR2 SNEGSKA (reference sequence). The CDR3 consists of 12 residues. V lost 6 bases, J lost 3 bases, and 4 bases stayed unmatched. This clonotype came up a few times. What it binds is not known. V is TRBV20-1 and J is TRBJ2-7; 8 bases line up with TRBD1. Sample: PBMCs, taken on the day of the first yellow fever vaccination. The TCR comes from a man aged 18 to 30 who received the YFV17D yellow fever vaccine. Here the CDR3 DNA reads TGCAGTGCCACACAGGGGGTCTACGAGCAGTACTTC. Translation gives CSATQGVYEQYF.